This T cell receptor (beta chain) derives from a study of blood T cell repertoires in COVID-19. For the study at large: Samples of COVID-19 (acute and convalescent) were obtained from the United States, Italy and Spain. PBMCs, B-cell-depleted T cells, or T cells provided the cDNA or gDNA that made up the material.

Per the original methods: By means of reference gene primer amplification, nucleated cell counts were estimated. Profiling relied on immunoSEQ multiplex PCR, and the TCRdb table lists in-frame clones only, not all of them. The DNA gave D and trimming, while V, J and clone size come from that table. The sample includes more than 85,000 clones, about 80% of them seen just once. CDR3 length: 15 amino acids. Trimming left V 2 bases short and J 0 bases short, with 10 bases between. Germline assignment: CDR1 SGHTA and CDR2 FQGNSA. The V and J genes are TRBV7-2 and TRBJ2-5, with a possible D match to TRBD1 (5 bases). This receptor was taken from a man between 65 and 79 years old with acute or convalescent COVID-19. The sequenced sample consisted of peripheral blood. The CDR3 sequence is CASSLRGTYQETQYF. The CDR3, as DNA: TGTGCCAGCAGCTTAAGGGGAACTTACCAAGAGACCCAGTACTTC.